The sequence of this TCR beta chain was determined in a study of T-cell reconstitution after alpha-beta-depleted transplantation in children. Germline values: CDR1 MGHRA, CDR2 YSYEKL. V lost 4 bases, J lost 6 bases, and 19 bases lay in between. This CDR3 contains 16 residues. For TCRbeta, the library was prepared with unique molecular identifiers. One entry per CDR3 protein, called by TCRdb with MiXCR from the PCR reads. The table has approximately 420,000 distinct CDR3 sequences, roughly 10% seen once; the top ten hold approximately 5%. This clonotype was observed a handful of times. This receptor was taken from a human donor who donated a stem cell graft to a child with acute myeloid leukemia. The chain is built from TRBV4-1 and TRBJ2-1; maybe TRBD2 (7 bases). The material sequenced was PBMCs from the stem cell graft donor, taken from the stem cell graft. CDR3 amino acids: CASSRMAAGAANEQFF. In nucleotides, the CDR3 is TGCGCCAGCAGCCGCATGGCGGCGGGGGCCGCCAATGAGCAGTTCTTC.